Given below is one T cell receptor beta chain in context. Method: immunoSEQ multiplex PCR; TCRdb's copy keeps in-frame clones and lacks some. This table holds about 49,000 clones, about 80% found once. The data originate from a study of radiation and T cells in renal cell carcinoma. Germline CDR1 SGHDN, CDR2 FVKESK. Unmatched junction bases numbered 12, after V lost 5 bases and J lost 8 bases. The CDR3 spans 15 residues. The time point here: blood 2 weeks post-SBRT. The treatment: 15 Gy SBRT to primary tumor, nephrectomy 4 weeks later. The V and J genes are TRBV14 and TRBJ2-1, with 7 nucleotides matching TRBD1. Here the sequenced sample was blood, taken from a patient whose treatment included radiotherapy and nephrectomy. This sequence originates from a woman between 65 and 79 years old with renal cell carcinoma. The CDR3 nucleotides are TGTGCCAGCAGCGAGTTCCAGGGGGATATCGATGAGCAGTTCTTC. Protein: CASSEFQGDIDEQFF.